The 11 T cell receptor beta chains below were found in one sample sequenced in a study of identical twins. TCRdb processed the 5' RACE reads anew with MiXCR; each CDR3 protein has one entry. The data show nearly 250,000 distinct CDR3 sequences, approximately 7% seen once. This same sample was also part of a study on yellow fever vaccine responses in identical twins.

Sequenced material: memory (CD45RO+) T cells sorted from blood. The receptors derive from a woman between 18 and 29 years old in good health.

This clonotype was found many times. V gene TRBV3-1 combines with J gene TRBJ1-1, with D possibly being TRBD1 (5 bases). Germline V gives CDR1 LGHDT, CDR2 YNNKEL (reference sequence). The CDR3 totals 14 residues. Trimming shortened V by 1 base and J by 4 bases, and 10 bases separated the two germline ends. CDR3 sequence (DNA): TGTGCCAGCAGCCAAGTGGTGGGGGGCACTGAAGCTTTCTTT. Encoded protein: CASSQVVGGTEAFF.

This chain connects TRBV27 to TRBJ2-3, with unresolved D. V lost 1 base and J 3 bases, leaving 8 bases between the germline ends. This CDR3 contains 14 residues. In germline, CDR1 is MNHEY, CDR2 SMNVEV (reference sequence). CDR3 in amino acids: CASSLYLGTDTQYF. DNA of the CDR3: TGTGCCAGCAGTTTATATCTAGGAACAGATACGCAGTATTTT.

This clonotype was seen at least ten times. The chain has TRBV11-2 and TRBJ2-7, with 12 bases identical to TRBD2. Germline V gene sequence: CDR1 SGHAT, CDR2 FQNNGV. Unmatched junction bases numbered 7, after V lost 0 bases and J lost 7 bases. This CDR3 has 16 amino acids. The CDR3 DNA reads TGTGCCAGCAGCTTAGATCTGCGACTAGCGGGAGAAGAGCAGTACTTC. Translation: CASSLDLRLAGEEQYF.

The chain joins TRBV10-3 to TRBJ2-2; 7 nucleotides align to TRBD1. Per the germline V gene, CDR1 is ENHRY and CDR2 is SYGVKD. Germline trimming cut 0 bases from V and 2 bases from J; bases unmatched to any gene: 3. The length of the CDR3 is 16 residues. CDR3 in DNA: TGTGCCATCAGTGAGTCGAACAGGGGTAACACCGGGGAGCTGTTTTTT. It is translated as CAISESNRGNTGELFF.

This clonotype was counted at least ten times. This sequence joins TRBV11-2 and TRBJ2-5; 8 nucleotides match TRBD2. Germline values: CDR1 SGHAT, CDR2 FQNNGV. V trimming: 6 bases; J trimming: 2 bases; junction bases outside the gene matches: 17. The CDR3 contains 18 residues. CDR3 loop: CASRLLGTLSGIQETQYF. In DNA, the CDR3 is TGTGCCAGCAGACTGCTGGGGACCCTTAGCGGGATACAAGAGACCCAGTACTTC.

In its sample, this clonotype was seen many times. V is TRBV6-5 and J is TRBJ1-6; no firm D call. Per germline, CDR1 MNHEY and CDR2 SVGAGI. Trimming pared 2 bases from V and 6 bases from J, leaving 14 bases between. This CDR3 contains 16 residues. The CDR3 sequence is CASSYGGAGTNSPLHF. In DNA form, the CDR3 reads TGTGCCAGCAGTTACGGTGGTGCGGGAACTAATTCACCCCTCCACTTT.

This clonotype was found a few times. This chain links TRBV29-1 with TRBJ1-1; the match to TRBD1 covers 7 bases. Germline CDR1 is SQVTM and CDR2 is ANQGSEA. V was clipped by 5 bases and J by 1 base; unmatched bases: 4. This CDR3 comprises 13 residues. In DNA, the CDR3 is TGCAGCGTTCGTCCAGGGGGGAACACTGAAGCTTTCTTT. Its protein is CSVRPGGNTEAFF. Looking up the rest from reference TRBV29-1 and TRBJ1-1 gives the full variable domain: SAVISQKPSRDICQRGTSLTIQCQVDSQVTMMFWYRQQPGQSLTLIATANQGSEATYESGFVIDKFPISRPNLTFSTLTVSNMSPEDSSIYLCSVRPGGNTEAFFGQGTRLTVV.

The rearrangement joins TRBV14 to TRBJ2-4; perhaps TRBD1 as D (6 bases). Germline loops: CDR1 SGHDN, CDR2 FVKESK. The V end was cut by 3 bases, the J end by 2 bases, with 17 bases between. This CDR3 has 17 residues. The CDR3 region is CASSQLGTTPTKNIQYF. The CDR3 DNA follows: TGTGCCAGCAGCCAGCTTGGGACAACTCCCACCAAAAACATTCAGTACTTC. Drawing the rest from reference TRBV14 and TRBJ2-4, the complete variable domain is EAGVTQFPSHSVIEKGQTVTLRCDPISGHDNLYWYRRVMGKEIKFLLHFVKESKQDESGMPNNRFLAERTGGTYSTLKVQPAELEDSGVYFCASSQLGTTPTKNIQYFGAGTRLSVL.

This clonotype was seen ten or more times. The CDR3: CASSFKGLGEAFF. CDR3 in DNA: TGTGCCAGCAGTTTTAAGGGGTTAGGTGAAGCTTTCTTT. The chain recombines TRBV12-3 or TRBV12-4 with TRBJ1-1; a weak D match, TRBD1 (5 bases). This CDR3 has 13 amino acids. The ends were cut back, 3 bases at V and 7 bases at J, with 12 bases in the middle.

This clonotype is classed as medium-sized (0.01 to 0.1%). Written as DNA, the CDR3 is TGTGCCAGCAGCTTAGGCGCAAGTAACTATGGCTACACCTTC. Its translation is CASSLGASNYGYTF. The chain is built from TRBV11-2 and TRBJ1-2; D uncertain. This CDR3 contains 14 residues. With 1 base removed from V and 1 base from J, the gap between germline ends came to 7 bases. Germline assignment: CDR1 SGHAT and CDR2 FQNNGV.

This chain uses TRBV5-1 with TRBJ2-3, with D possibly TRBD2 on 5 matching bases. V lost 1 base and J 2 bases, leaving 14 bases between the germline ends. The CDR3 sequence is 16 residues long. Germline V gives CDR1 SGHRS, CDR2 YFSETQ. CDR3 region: CASSLMMQRPTDTQYF. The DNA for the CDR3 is TGCGCCAGCAGCTTGATGATGCAGCGGCCCACAGATACGCAGTATTTT.